Shown below are 28 T cell receptor beta chains from a single sample sequenced in a study of blood T cell repertoires in COVID-19. The repertoire was sequenced with immunoSEQ multiplex PCR; TCRdb's copy has only in-frame clones and lacks some. The sample records more than 30,000 clones, around 87% being singletons. Sequencing used peripheral blood. The source is a man aged 45-65 years with active or convalescent COVID-19.

This clone was observed a few times. The chain combines TRBV15 with TRBJ1-1, with D unclear. Germline CDR1 reads LNHNV; CDR2 reads YYDKDF (reference sequence). The V gene lost 8 bases and the J gene lost 4 bases, with 17 bases spanning the gap. This CDR3 has 14 amino acids. The CDR3 coding sequence is TGTGCCACCCTAGGCGGGCGGGGTGGCACTGAAGCTTTCTTT. Amino acid sequence: CATLGGRGGTEAFF.

The J gene is TRBJ1-2, the V gene TRBV27; 8 bases agree with TRBD1. Germline V gives CDR1 MNHEY, CDR2 SMNVEV (reference sequence). This CDR3 contains 14 residues. V lost 5 bases, J lost 8 bases, and 10 bases stayed unmatched. This CDR3 is CASSIGTGRPGYTF. CDR3 in DNA: TGTGCCAGCAGTATTGGGACAGGCCGTCCCGGCTACACCTTC.

The J gene is TRBJ2-3, the V gene TRBV27, with 12 bases fitting TRBD2. J was trimmed by 4 bases and V by 6 bases; bases with no gene match: 8. Germline-derived CDR1 and CDR2 are MNHEY and SMNVEV (reference sequence). CDR3 length: 16 residues. The CDR3 spells CASSPTSGGLPDTQYF. CDR3 in DNA: TGTGCCAGCAGCCCGACTAGCGGGGGCCTGCCAGATACGCAGTATTTT.

The genes are TRBV5-1 and TRBJ2-5; D may be TRBD1 (5 bases). The ends were cut back, 4 bases at V and 1 base at J, with 17 bases in the middle. Germline V lookup: CDR1 SGHRS, CDR2 YFSETQ. The CDR3 length is 16 residues. The CDR3 region is CASSVSPTGLQETQYF. The CDR3 DNA sequence: TGCGCCAGCAGCGTAAGCCCAACAGGTCTCCAAGAGACCCAGTACTTC.

This rearrangement joins TRBV9 to TRBJ1-2; D perhaps matches TRBD1 (5 bases). V was shortened by 0 bases and J by 8 bases, with 14 bases between the two germline ends. The CDR3 has 14 residues. The V gene's germline CDR1 is SGDLS and CDR2 YYNGEE. The CDR3 bases are TGTGCCAGCAGCGTAGCTGGCGGGGCAGCCGGCTACACCTTC. As protein: CASSVAGGAAGYTF.

V and J are TRBV7-8 and TRBJ2-7; 9 bases are a match to TRBD1. The CDR3 spans 18 residues. From germline, CDR1 is SGHVS and CDR2 FQNEAQ. Trimming cost V 1 base and J 4 bases; bases outside gene matches: 14. Here the CDR3 DNA reads TGTGCCAGCAGCTTAGAGACAGGGGGTTTCCCTTCGACGTACGAGCAGTACTTC. Protein product: CASSLETGGFPSTYEQYF.

The chain employs TRBV19 and TRBJ1-3, with D tentatively TRBD1 (6 bases). With 6 bases removed from V and 3 bases from J, the gap between germline ends came to 24 bases. The CDR3 extends over 18 amino acids. The V gene's germline CDR1 is LNHDA and CDR2 SQIVND (reference sequence). The CDR3 here is CASRNPGRTADLGNTIYF. The CDR3 DNA is TGTGCCAGTAGAAACCCGGGGCGGACAGCCGACCTTGGAAACACCATATATTTT.

The V call is TRBV12-3 or TRBV12-4, the J call TRBJ1-2; D gene unclear. With 3 bases removed from V and 3 bases from J, the gap between germline ends came to 5 bases. The CDR3 has 12 residues. The chain's CDR3 is CASSFGYYGYTF. The CDR3 DNA sequence: TGTGCCAGCAGTTTTGGCTACTATGGCTACACCTTC.

V usage is TRBV30 and J usage is TRBJ1-1; 9 nucleotides line up with TRBD1. Trimming at V came to 2 bases and at J to 2 bases, leaving 9 bases not matched to a gene. This CDR3 has 16 amino acids. Germline V CDR1 and CDR2: GTSNPN, SVGIG (reference sequence). CDR3 region: CAWSQILQGANTEAFF. DNA for the CDR3: TGTGCCTGGAGTCAGATTTTACAGGGGGCAAACACTGAAGCTTTCTTT.

The chain uses TRBV5-4 and TRBJ1-1; possibly TRBD1 for D (5 bases). This CDR3 contains 14 residues. Trimming cost V 5 bases and J 0 bases, with 11 bases left between them. Germline CDR1 SGHNT, CDR2 YYREEE (reference sequence). This chain's CDR3 is CASRIDSMNTEAFF. The DNA of the CDR3 is TGTGCCAGCAGGATTGACAGCATGAACACTGAAGCTTTCTTT.

This clone was seen once. This sequence joins TRBV3-1 (or the pseudogene TRBV3-2) and TRBJ1-1; 9 bases map to TRBD1. Germline V lookup: CDR1 LGHDT, CDR2 YNNKEL (reference sequence). Losses at the gene ends were 0 bases for V and 5 bases for J; bases not matched to a gene: 10. This CDR3 contains 17 residues. The CDR3 DNA is TGTGCCAGCAGCCAAGATCGATCGGACAGGGGAAAAACTGAAGCTTTCTTT. It is translated as CASSQDRSDRGKTEAFF.

The gene calls are TRBV19 and TRBJ2-1, with TRBD2 matching over 9 bases. V shed 6 bases and J 6 bases; nucleotides not matched to a gene: 12. The CDR3 covers 16 residues. Looked up from germline, CDR1 is LNHDA and CDR2 is SQIVND (reference sequence). The CDR3 here is CASRETGTSYLNEQFF. DNA of the CDR3: TGTGCCAGTAGGGAAACCGGGACTAGCTACCTCAATGAGCAGTTCTTC.

V and J are TRBV19 and TRBJ1-2; 8 bases agree with TRBD1. Germline CDR1 is LNHDA and CDR2 is SQIVND (reference sequence). CDR3 size: 13 residues. V gave up 7 bases and J gave up 8 bases; unmatched junction bases: 9. CDR3 region: CASTVQGVGGYTF. Here the CDR3 DNA reads TGTGCCAGTACCGTACAGGGGGTCGGGGGCTACACCTTC. The complete variable domain, with remaining parts taken from reference TRBV19 and TRBJ1-2, reads DGGITQSPKYLFRKEGQNVTLSCEQNLNHDAMYWYRQDPGQGLRLIYYSQIVNDFQKGDIAEGYSVSREKKESFPLTVTSAQKNPTAFYLCASTVQGVGGYTFGSGTRLTVV.

The CDR3 loop is CASSAHSGANVLTF. CDR3 DNA sequence: TGTGCCAGCAGTGCCCACTCTGGGGCCAACGTCCTGACTTTC. The V call is TRBV2, the J call TRBJ2-6; the D is unclear. This CDR3 has 14 residues. The germline gives CDR1 SNHLY, CDR2 FYNNEI. V was pared by 4 bases and J by 0 bases, with 4 bases between.

This clone has just one count. The J gene is TRBJ2-2, the V gene TRBV5-1; weak D call: TRBD2 (7 bases). Per germline, CDR1 SGHRS and CDR2 YFSETQ. Trimming shortened V by 7 bases and J by 5 bases, and 18 bases separated the two germline ends. The CDR3 contains 15 residues. CDR3 region: CASRRAQGGTGELFF. In nucleotides, the CDR3 is TGCGCCAGCCGACGGGCACAGGGAGGGACCGGGGAGCTGTTTTTT.

The chain couples TRBV20-1 to TRBJ2-1; TRBD2 matches 14 bases. The CDR3 is 19 residues long. Germline lookup yields CDR1 DFQATT and CDR2 SNEGSKA (reference sequence). V was pared by 3 bases and J by 4 bases, with 14 bases of the junction left unmatched. The CDR3 DNA reads as TGCAGTGCTAGTCCCAGGGGGGGACTAGCGGGAGTATCATACAATGAGCAGTTCTTC. Its translation is CSASPRGGLAGVSYNEQFF.

The chain employs TRBV19 and TRBJ2-7, with TRBD1 matching 8 bases. The CDR3 extends over 13 amino acids. From germline, CDR1 is LNHDA and CDR2 SQIVND (reference sequence). The V segment lost 7 bases and the J segment 7 bases; nucleotides outside the gene matches: 9. CDR3 sequence reads: CASTGQGAGEQYF. CDR3 nucleotide sequence: TGTGCCAGTACCGGCCAGGGGGCAGGTGAGCAGTACTTC.

This chain joins TRBV10-3 and TRBJ1-2; perhaps TRBD1 as D (6 bases). Germline-derived CDR1 and CDR2 are ENHRY and SYGVKD. V gave up 6 bases and J gave up 8 bases, with 16 bases separating them. The CDR3 runs 13 residues. CDR3 DNA: TGTGCCATCAGCGAAAATACAGGGTTAGGCTACACCTTC. Translated, it gives CAISENTGLGYTF.

This chain links TRBV7-9 with TRBJ2-1; TRBD1 matches at 11 bases. From germline, CDR1 is SEHNR and CDR2 FQNEAQ (reference sequence). Trimming at V came to 3 bases and at J to 4 bases, leaving 2 bases not matched to a gene. The CDR3 runs to 15 residues. In DNA, the CDR3 is TGTGCCAGCAGCTTCGGGACAGGGGGTTACAATGAGCAGTTCTTC. This sequence encodes CASSFGTGGYNEQFF. Combining the CDR3 with reference TRBV7-9 and TRBJ2-1 gives the whole variable domain DTGVSQNPRHKITKRGQNVTFRCDPISEHNRLYWYRQTLGQGPEFLTYFQNEAQLEKSRLLSDRFSAERPKGSFSTLEIQRTEQGDSAMYLCASSFGTGGYNEQFFGPGTRLTVL.

The chain employs TRBV20-1 and TRBJ1-5, with 9 bases that match TRBD1. This CDR3 comprises 18 residues. V lost 3 bases to trimming and J lost 1 base; unmatched junction nucleotides: 13. The germline CDR1 and CDR2 sequences are DFQATT and SNEGSKA (reference sequence). CDR3 region: CSASRGQGVKGSNQPQHF. CDR3 in DNA: TGCAGTGCTAGTCGGGGACAGGGCGTAAAAGGGAGCAATCAGCCCCAGCATTTT.

This rearrangement joins TRBV4-1 to TRBJ1-4; tentatively, D is TRBD1 (6 bases). The CDR3 length is 13 residues. Germline V CDR1 and CDR2: MGHRA, YSYEKL. V lost 4 bases to trimming and J lost 6 bases, with 9 bases between them. CDR3 in amino acids: CASSLRQDEKLFF. CDR3 coding DNA: TGCGCCAGCAGCCTCCGACAGGATGAAAAACTGTTTTTT.

The chain uses TRBV27 and TRBJ2-7, with 8 nucleotides matching TRBD2. This CDR3 has 14 residues. From germline, CDR1 is MNHEY and CDR2 SMNVEV (reference sequence). V lost 5 bases, J lost 3 bases, and 6 bases stayed unmatched. The CDR3 loop is CASSLGTRNYEQYF. The CDR3 DNA reads TGTGCCAGCAGTCTAGGGACTAGGAACTACGAGCAGTACTTC.

The V gene is TRBV2, the J gene TRBJ1-5; 9 bases align to TRBD1. V shed 4 bases, J shed 6 bases, and the junction held 10 bases outside the gene matches. Per germline, CDR1 SNHLY and CDR2 FYNNEI. This CDR3 is built from 16 residues. This chain's CDR3 is CASSARTGDFGQPQHF. The DNA for the CDR3 is TGTGCCAGCAGTGCTAGGACAGGGGATTTCGGTCAGCCCCAGCATTTT.

V and J are TRBV12-5 and TRBJ1-1; D remains unclear. The CDR3 totals 16 residues. Germline loops: CDR1 LGHNT, CDR2 FRNRAP. Trimming cost V 3 bases and J 0 bases, with 14 bases left between them. The CDR3 DNA is TGTGCTAGTGGTTTCCAGACCGGACTTTTGAACACTGAAGCTTTCTTT. This encodes CASGFQTGLLNTEAFF.

The rearrangement links TRBV30 to TRBJ2-2, with D uncertain. Trimming took off 3 bases at V and 1 base at J, with 12 bases between the two ends. This CDR3 has 15 amino acids. Germline V gene sequence: CDR1 GTSNPN, CDR2 SVGIG (reference sequence). The CDR3 reads CAWRPPNLNTGELFF. Here the CDR3 DNA reads TGTGCCTGGAGGCCCCCCAACTTGAACACCGGGGAGCTGTTTTTT.

The chain employs TRBV7-9 and TRBJ1-6; TRBD1 agrees at 9 bases. Trimming at V came to 6 bases and at J to 5 bases, leaving 5 bases not matched to a gene. Per the germline V gene, CDR1 is SEHNR and CDR2 is FQNEAQ (reference sequence). The CDR3 sequence is 15 residues long. The CDR3 reads CASSLQGANNSPLHF. CDR3 nucleotides: TGTGCCAGCAGTCTACAGGGGGCAAATAATTCACCCCTCCACTTT.

In this sample, this clone turned up a few times. The rearrangement joins TRBV27 to TRBJ2-7, with D maybe TRBD1 (6 bases). Germline values: CDR1 MNHEY, CDR2 SMNVEV (reference sequence). The ends were cut back, 6 bases at V and 3 bases at J, with 12 bases in the middle. The CDR3 covers 13 residues. This CDR3 reads CASRPGHLYEQYF. CDR3 in DNA: TGTGCCAGCAGGCCGGGACACCTCTACGAGCAGTACTTC.

The chain joins TRBV7-8 to TRBJ2-2, with D possibly TRBD2 on 5 matching bases. The germline V gene has CDR1 SGHVS and CDR2 FQNEAQ. This CDR3 has 14 amino acids. The V and J ends lost 8 bases and 2 bases respectively, with 12 bases between them. As DNA, the CDR3 is TGTGCCAGCGGACCACTAGAAAACACCGGGGAGCTGTTTTTT. It yields the protein CASGPLENTGELFF.